The sequence of this T cell receptor beta chain was determined in a study of siplizumab effects on memory and regulatory T cells. Study-wide findings and caveats: Relative to controls at 26.9%, mappable alloreactive CD4+ clones exhibited a mean Treg-derived proportion of approximately 62% with siplizumab. Confirmation was lacking for the suppressive function of proliferating Tregs derived from siplizumab cultures.

The junction had 5 bases not matched to a gene; V was cut back by 6 bases and J by 0 bases. The germline V gene encodes CDR1 MNHNS and CDR2 SASEGT. The length of the CDR3 is 14 residues. This clone was found once. Its specificity is unknown. Repertoires were generated with immunoSEQ multiplex PCR, while TCRdb's copy carries only in-frame clones and drops some. In the table there are approximately 94,000 clones, around 93% of which are singletons. The sequencing input was non-Treg CD4+ T cells sorted from blood. The clonotype originates from a human donor in good health. V is TRBV6-1 and J is TRBJ2-7; the match to TRBD1 covers 7 bases. CDR3 sequence: CASSAGQASYEQYF. As DNA, the CDR3 is TGTGCCAGCAGCGCTGGACAGGCCTCCTACGAGCAGTACTTC.